The table lists the clone carrying this T cell receptor beta chain with a few counts. Its antigen is still unknown. This record comes from a study of T cell responses to AZD1222 COVID-19 vaccine. Assay: immunoSEQ multiplex PCR; the TCRdb copy retains only in-frame clones and omits some. The sample has about 45,000 clones, over 70% seen once. The V gene end was trimmed by 3 bases and the J gene end by 1 base; junction bases not matched to a gene: 10. Germline values: CDR1 MDHEN, CDR2 SYDVKM. The CDR3 covers 18 residues. Study-wide results and limits: At baseline, seropositivity was found in only a handful of AZD1222 recipients. Scientists sampled the repertoires only once the peak T cell response had passed. Spike-wide vaccine-associated CD4 TCRs dominated at 160-218 and 743-854. Clonal diversity may have been underestimated in mostly white British donors.

The chain has TRBV28 and TRBJ1-5, with TRBD1 matching over 9 bases. The sequences come from peripheral blood, collected on day 0 of AZD1222 vaccination. This TCR was sampled from an adult in good health. CDR3 protein: CASSFPGQGPGSNQPQHF. DNA of the CDR3: TGTGCCAGCAGTTTCCCGGGACAGGGCCCAGGCAGCAATCAGCCCCAGCATTTT.